A single sample gave rise to the 30 T cell receptor beta chains below, sequenced in a study of blood T cells in healthy people across ages. Through a sample-barcoded 5' primer and a J-beta primer mix, a second PCR was run for 7 to 11 cycles. TCRdb re-analysed the 5' RACE reads in MiXCR, keeping a single row per CDR3 protein. The sample lists approximately 810,000 distinct CDR3 sequences; around 34% were seen once. Input material: blood. The source is a man between 18 and 35 years old in good health.

The gene calls are TRBV10-3 and TRBJ1-4; D remains ambiguous. Per the germline V gene, CDR1 is ENHRY and CDR2 is SYGVKD. This CDR3 is 14 amino acids long. Between the trimmed V and J ends, which lost 6 bases and 4 bases, there was a span of 12 bases. This CDR3 reads CAISTDGINEKLFF. The CDR3 nucleotides read TGTGCCATCAGCACAGACGGAATTAATGAAAAACTGTTTTTT.

This clonotype was seen a few times. This chain uses TRBV19 with TRBJ1-5; D call uncertain. The CDR3 spans 15 residues. V was pared by 4 bases and J by 0 bases, with 10 bases between. Germline CDR1 and CDR2: LNHDA and SQIVND (reference sequence). Here the CDR3 DNA reads TGTGCCAGTAGTAACTGGGGAGATAGCAATCAGCCCCAGCATTTT. This encodes CASSNWGDSNQPQHF.

In regard to this clonotype: A read error may account for a junction end that differs from germline. The rearrangement links TRBV7-9 to TRBJ2-1, with 7 bases aligning to TRBD1. Per the germline V gene, CDR1 is SEHNR and CDR2 is FQNEAQ (reference sequence). The CDR3 length is 13 residues. As DNA, the CDR3 is TGTGCCAGCAGCTCTCCACAGGGGTATGAACAGTTCTTC. The encoded protein is CASSSPQGYEQFF.

This chain connects TRBV16 to TRBJ2-4; 10 nucleotides agree with TRBD2. The J call could be wrong; TRBJ2-7 is a better fit for the DNA end. Germline V lookup: CDR1 KGHSY, CDR2 FQNENV. The CDR3 runs to 17 residues. This CDR3 is CASSQYFLALAGYEQYF. The CDR3 nucleotides are TGTGCCAGCAGCCAGTATTTCCTGGCACTAGCGGGATACGAGCAGTACTTC.

Concerning this clonotype itself: One end of the junction is discordant with germline, which a read error may explain. V is TRBV28 and J is TRBJ1-5; D is undetermined. There are 13 residues in the CDR3. The V gene's germline CDR1 is MDHEN and CDR2 SYDVKM. This CDR3 is CASNSGLFQLQHF. Written as DNA, the CDR3 is TGTGCCAGCAACTCAGGACTTTTTCAGCTCCAGCATTTT.

With respect to this clonotype: A read error is possible here, since a much larger clone lies one base away. This chain links TRBV20-1 with TRBJ2-5; no reliable D call. Trimming removed 7 bases from V and 11 bases from J, with 29 bases in between. The CDR3 length is 15 residues. Germline lookup yields CDR1 DFQATT and CDR2 SNEGSKA (reference sequence). The CDR3 sequence is CSVAAPQDGSNEQYF. In DNA form, the CDR3 reads TGCAGTGTTGCAGCCCCCCAGGATGGGTCTAATGAGCAGTACTTC.

The chain couples TRBV20-1 to TRBJ2-2; D is uncertain. Germline CDR1 reads DFQATT; CDR2 reads SNEGSKA (reference sequence). With 2 bases removed from V and 9 bases from J, the gap between germline ends came to 13 bases. CDR3 length: 13 residues. DNA of the CDR3: TGCAGTGCTAGACTGAGGCGCGACAGGGAGCTGTTTTTT. It translates to CSARLRRDRELFF.

This clonotype has more than one count but fewer than ten. CDR3 in DNA: TGCAGTGCTAGGACCCCGGGGCCAGATACGCAGTATTTT. Encoded protein: CSARTPGPDTQYF. The rearrangement uses TRBV20-1 and TRBJ2-3, with D possibly called TRBD1 or TRBD2 (5 bases each). Germline V gives CDR1 DFQATT, CDR2 SNEGSKA (reference sequence). The germline V and J ends were trimmed by 3 bases and 4 bases, with 11 bases remaining between them. The CDR3 is made up of 13 amino acids.

The genes are TRBV7-8 and TRBJ2-5; 7 bases align to TRBD2. CDR3 length: 13 amino acids. Germline V gives CDR1 SGHVS, CDR2 FQNEAQ. V lost 5 bases and J lost 3; bases outside the gene matches: 3. In nucleotides, the CDR3 is TGTGCCAGCAGCGCCCTAGCGGAAGAGACCCAGTACTTC. Its protein product is CASSALAEETQYF.

The V call is TRBV5-1, the J call TRBJ2-4, with 9 bases matching TRBD1. Gene TRBJ2-7 matches the end of the DNA better, so the J call may be wrong. CDR1 SGHRS and CDR2 YFSETQ come from the germline V gene. CDR3 size: 15 residues. The CDR3 loop reads CASSGQGTGNYEQYF. As DNA, the CDR3 is TGCGCCAGCAGCGGACAAGGGACAGGGAATTACGAGCAGTACTTC.

The chain recombines TRBV29-1 with TRBJ2-3, with D unresolved. This CDR3 has 12 residues. Germline V lookup: CDR1 SQVTM, CDR2 ANQGSEA. The ends were cut back, 4 bases at V and 1 base at J, with 6 bases in the middle. The CDR3: CSVGPGTDTQYF. The CDR3 region has the DNA TGCAGCGTTGGTCCAGGCACAGATACGCAGTATTTT.

CDR3 loop: CASSLDGGSADTQYF. The CDR3 region has the DNA TGTGCCAGCAGCTTAGATGGGGGTTCAGCAGATACGCAGTATTTT. The chain employs TRBV7-9 and TRBJ2-3, with D perhaps being TRBD1 or TRBD2 (5 bases each). CDR3 length: 15 amino acids. CDR1 and CDR2 (germline): SEHNR, FQNEAQ (reference sequence). V lost 1 base, J lost 4 bases, and 12 bases lay in between.

This clonotype was observed a few times. This chain links TRBV6-2 or TRBV6-3 with TRBJ1-5, with a weak D call TRBD1 (5 bases). The germline CDR1 and CDR2 sequences are MNHEY and SVGEGT. This CDR3 has 14 amino acids. V was cut by 0 bases and J by 2 bases, with 5 bases left in between. CDR3 residues: CASSYSGRNQPQHF. In nucleotides, the CDR3 is TGTGCCAGCAGTTACTCGGGGCGCAATCAGCCCCAGCATTTT.

The genes are TRBV3-1 and TRBJ2-3, with 8 bases lining up with TRBD1. The CDR3 runs 15 residues. V lost 4 bases to trimming and J lost 6 bases; unmatched junction nucleotides: 9. Germline V CDR1 and CDR2: LGHDT, YNNKEL (reference sequence). Here the CDR3 DNA reads TGTGCCAGCAGCCTCCGGACAGGGCATGGGGATACGCAGTATTTT. The encoded protein is CASSLRTGHGDTQYF.

This rearrangement joins TRBV29-1 to TRBJ1-1; a weak D match, TRBD1 (5 bases). V shed 6 bases and J shed 2 bases, with 16 bases lying between them. Germline V gives CDR1 SQVTM, CDR2 ANQGSEA. The CDR3 is 14 amino acids. CDR3 in amino acids: CSVGPTARNTEAFF. The CDR3 bases are TGCAGCGTAGGGCCGACAGCGAGAAACACTGAAGCTTTCTTT.

This clonotype was counted a few times. The chain employs TRBV20-1 and TRBJ2-7; D gene ambiguous. This CDR3 comprises 11 residues. Germline V lookup: CDR1 DFQATT, CDR2 SNEGSKA (reference sequence). The germline V and J ends were trimmed by 4 bases and 3 bases, with 7 bases remaining between them. As DNA, the CDR3 is TGCAGTGCTATCTCCGGCTACGAGCAGTACTTC. It is translated as CSAISGYEQYF.

The chain combines TRBV4-1 with TRBJ2-3, with D possibly being TRBD1 (6 bases). Germline V lookup: CDR1 MGHRA, CDR2 YSYEKL. CDR3 size: 14 residues. V was clipped by 1 base and J by 6 bases, with 11 bases between them. The CDR3 protein is CASSQGGGYDTQYF. In DNA form, the CDR3 reads TGCGCCAGCAGCCAAGGAGGGGGTTATGATACGCAGTATTTT.

This clonotype was counted once. The chain links TRBV12-3 or TRBV12-4 to TRBJ1-5; D is perhaps TRBD1 (6 bases). V shed 3 bases and J shed 2 bases, with 17 bases lying between them. This CDR3 has 17 amino acids. The CDR3 nucleotides read TGTGCCAGCAGTTTCGGGATTCAGGGGATGGGCAATCAGCCCCAGCATTTT. Translating gives CASSFGIQGMGNQPQHF.

V is TRBV4-2 and J is TRBJ2-7; 7 bases match TRBD1. Trimming removed 1 base from V and 7 bases from J; junction bases left unmatched: 10. This CDR3 spans 15 amino acids. Looked up from germline, CDR1 is LGHNA and CDR2 is YNFKEQ. This CDR3 is CASSQVRDSYNEQYF. DNA for the CDR3: TGTGCCAGCAGCCAAGTACGGGACAGTTACAATGAGCAGTACTTC.

The chain links TRBV20-1 to TRBJ2-5; D is unresolved. Trimming removed 3 bases at V and 5 bases at J, with 13 bases between. The length of the CDR3 is 13 residues. Germline V gene lookup returns CDR1 DFQATT and CDR2 SNEGSKA (reference sequence). This CDR3 reads CSARATARETQYF. Here the CDR3 DNA reads TGCAGTGCTAGGGCGACCGCCCGGGAGACCCAGTACTTC.

The chain couples TRBV6-6 to TRBJ1-4; perhaps TRBD1 as D (6 bases). V lost 10 bases to trimming and J lost 0 bases, with 12 bases between them. The germline CDR1 and CDR2 sequences are MNHNY and SVGAGI (reference sequence). The CDR3 totals 14 residues. CDR3 amino acids: CATLGGSTNEKLFF. The CDR3 DNA follows: TGTGCCACCCTAGGGGGGTCAACTAATGAAAAACTGTTTTTT.

Concerning this clonotype: One end of the junction fails to match germline, which may point to a read error. CDR3 nucleotide sequence: TGTGCCTGCAGCCAAGATCTTCTCTCTGGGGCCAACGTCCTGACTTTC. Its protein product is CACSQDLLSGANVLTF. This chain joins TRBV4-2 and TRBJ2-6; D unclear. Germline V lookup: CDR1 LGHNA, CDR2 YNFKEQ. The CDR3 has 16 residues.

This clonotype was counted a single time. This chain uses TRBV29-1 with TRBJ2-7, with 8 nucleotides matching TRBD1. CDR1 and CDR2 (germline): SQVTM, ANQGSEA. Trimming took 7 bases from V and 7 from J; bases not matched to a gene: 15. This CDR3 spans 14 amino acids. This chain's CDR3 is CSATAGGGFNEQYF. The CDR3 coding sequence is TGCAGCGCCACAGCAGGGGGCGGATTCAATGAGCAGTACTTC.

The chain uses TRBV24-1 and TRBJ2-2, with 12 bases fitting TRBD2. The CDR3 sequence is 17 residues long. Germline V gene data show CDR1 as KGHDR and CDR2 as SFDVKD. V gave up 4 bases and J gave up 4 bases; unmatched junction bases: 6. The CDR3 loop is CATSEPSGGATTGELFF. For the CDR3, the DNA is TGTGCCACCAGTGAACCTAGCGGGGGGGCCACCACCGGGGAGCTGTTTTTT.

This clonotype was detected a few times. The chain couples TRBV6-6 to TRBJ1-2, with a tentative D call TRBD1 (5 bases). The V end was cut by 10 bases, the J end by 2 bases, with 20 bases between. CDR1 and CDR2 from the germline V gene are MNHNY and SVGAGI (reference sequence). This CDR3 spans 15 amino acids. This chain's CDR3 is CATVMRQNLNYGYTF. In DNA, the CDR3 is TGTGCCACCGTAATGAGACAGAACTTAAACTATGGCTACACCTTC.

The chain employs TRBV9 and TRBJ1-1, with 7 bases lining up with TRBD1. Germline CDR1 SGDLS, CDR2 YYNGEE. This CDR3 comprises 16 residues. With 4 bases clipped from V and 0 bases from J, the junction kept 9 bases outside the gene matches. The CDR3 region is CASSLSRTGLNTEAFF. CDR3 in DNA: TGTGCCAGCAGCCTTTCACGGACAGGTTTGAACACTGAAGCTTTCTTT.

Of note for this clonotype: Since a much larger clone is just one base distant, this may be a read error. This chain connects TRBV29-1 to TRBJ2-5; tentative D call: TRBD2 (6 bases). The J call may not be correct, given that the DNA end is closer to TRBJ2-1. Germline V gives CDR1 SQVTM, CDR2 ANQGSEA. This CDR3 has 13 amino acids. This CDR3 reads CSLSGLTQETQFF. In DNA, the CDR3 is TGCAGCCTGTCGGGACTGACCCAAGAGACCCAGTTCTTC.

This clonotype appeared a few times. The gene calls are TRBV6-6 and TRBJ2-6, with a possible D match to TRBD1 (5 bases). The V gene lost 0 bases and the J gene lost 3 bases, with 12 bases spanning the gap. CDR3 length: 17 amino acids. Germline CDR1 and CDR2: MNHNY and SVGAGI (reference sequence). The CDR3 nucleotides are TGTGCCAGCAGTTACTCTCATATCAGGGTTGGGGCCAACGTCCTGACTTTC. It specifies CASSYSHIRVGANVLTF.

This clonotype was found a few times. The V and J genes are TRBV10-3 and TRBJ2-7, with 10 bases fitting TRBD1. The V gene's germline CDR1 is ENHRY and CDR2 SYGVKD. The CDR3 is 15 residues long. With V trimmed by 3 bases and J by 7 bases, 9 bases remained unmatched. Here the CDR3 DNA reads TGTGCCATCAGTGATGGGTTGACAGGGGGCAAGGAGCAGTACTTC. This translates into CAISDGLTGGKEQYF.

The rearrangement links TRBV14 to TRBJ1-4, with D possibly being TRBD1 (5 bases). CDR1 and CDR2 from the germline V gene are SGHDN and FVKESK. V lost 3 bases to trimming and J lost 3 bases, with 11 bases between them. The CDR3 consists of 15 residues. CDR3 DNA sequence: TGTGCCAGCAGCCAGGGACTAGAGGCTAATGAAAAACTGTTTTTT. This encodes CASSQGLEANEKLFF.